The rows below give T cell receptor beta chains drawn from one sample of a study of blood T cell repertoires in COVID-19. Some clones are missing from TCRdb's copy, which holds only in-frame ones; the method was immunoSEQ multiplex PCR. The table has 85,000 to 95,000 clones, around 86% seen once; the top ten hold approximately 5%. The sample taken for sequencing was peripheral blood. The receptors come from a woman of 80 years or more with acute or convalescent COVID-19. The CDR3 runs from the conserved cysteine through the conserved F or W. A D gene is named only where the DNA matches it firmly. Part of the rows lack a size; the others show once, few, many or a class for expanded clones.

size	D	V	J	DNA	CDR3
few	.	TRBV9	TRBJ1-3	TGTGCCAGCAGCCCCCGTTTCGGCTCTGGAAACACCATATATTTT	CASSPRFGSGNTIYF
.	.	TRBV30	TRBJ2-5	TGTGCCTGGAGTTCAGGGTACCAAGAGACCCAGTACTTC	CAWSSGYQETQYF
.	TRBD1	TRBV19	TRBJ1-4	TGTGCCAGTAGTAAGGGACAGGGAACAACTAATGAAAAACTGTTTTTT	CASSKGQGTTNEKLFF
once	TRBD1	TRBV2	TRBJ2-7	TGTGCCAGCAGGTCGGACAGGACCTACGAGCAGTACTTC	CASRSDRTYEQYF
once	.	TRBV5-4	TRBJ1-2	TGTGCCAGCAGCATTACAGAGTCCTATGGCTACACCTTC	CASSITESYGYTF
.	.	TRBV30	TRBJ2-3	TGTGCCTGGAGAATTACCCCGGCAGATACGCAGTATTTT	CAWRITPADTQYF
.	.	TRBV20-1	TRBJ2-1	TGCAGTGCTAGTAGGCAGGGGCGGGAGCAGTTCTTC	CSASRQGREQFF
.	TRBD2	TRBV3-1/TRBV3-2	TRBJ2-5	TGTGCCAGCAGCCAAGGAAGTTCGACTCGGGGGGAAGAGACCCAGTACTTC	CASSQGSSTRGEETQYF
.	.	TRBV6-6	TRBJ1-1	TGTGCCAGCAGTTACTCGACGTCGGGGGATGCCACTGAAGCTTTCTTT	CASSYSTSGDATEAFF
.	TRBD1	TRBV30	TRBJ1-2	TGTGCCTGGAGTTGGTCTGGACAGGGGGCCATTGGCTACACCTTC	CAWSWSGQGAIGYTF
.	.	TRBV29-1	TRBJ2-5	TGCAGCGTTGGGGTCAAGGGGAAAGAGACCCAGTACTTC	CSVGVKGKETQYF
.	.	TRBV28	TRBJ2-3	TGTGCCAGCACGTCTAGCACAGATACGCAGTATTTT	CASTSSTDTQYF
.	.	TRBV11-2	TRBJ2-1	TGTGCCAGCAGCCCGATTCGAGGGGGGGCGGGGAATGAGCAGTTCTTC	CASSPIRGGAGNEQFF
.	.	TRBV5-5	TRBJ2-1	TGTGCCAGCAGCTTGGGACTAGGAAATTACAATGAGCAGTTCTTC	CASSLGLGNYNEQFF
once	TRBD1	TRBV24-1	TRBJ1-4	TGTGCCACCAGTGACCGCCCCCGGGACAGAGCAATCGCAACTAATGAAAAACTGTTTTTT	CATSDRPRDRAIATNEKLFF
.	.	TRBV19	TRBJ1-2	TGTGCCACTAAGTCCGGACAGAGATTTAACTATGGCTACACCTTC	CATKSGQRFNYGYTF
.	.	TRBV3-1/TRBV3-2	TRBJ2-7	TGTGCCAGCAGTCCCGCGGGATCCTACGAGCAGTACTTC	CASSPAGSYEQYF
.	TRBD1	TRBV2	TRBJ1-5	TGTGCCAGCAGTCAGGGGGCGCGGGGCAATCAGCCCCAGCATTTT	CASSQGARGNQPQHF
.	.	TRBV7-7	TRBJ1-3	TGTGCTAGCAGCTTAGGAGCGCCTCACTCTGGAAACACCATATATTTT	CASSLGAPHSGNTIYF
.	.	TRBV29-1	TRBJ1-1	TGCAGTATCGGGTCCAACACTGAAGCTTTCTTT	CSIGSNTEAFF
.	TRBD2	TRBV30	TRBJ2-5	TGTGCCTGGAGTGTACTTGGTAGCGGGAGGGCCGGGGGACAAGAGACCCAGTACTTC	CAWSVLGSGRAGGQETQYF
.	.	TRBV11-2	TRBJ1-3	TGTGCCAGCAGCTTAGCTACAGGGCGGTCTGGAAACACCATATATTTT	CASSLATGRSGNTIYF
once	.	TRBV11-2	TRBJ1-4	TGTGCCAGCAGCTCCAGAGCGGGGCTGGGCCCAACTAATGAAAAACTGTTTTTT	CASSSRAGLGPTNEKLFF
once	TRBD2	TRBV9	TRBJ2-3	TGTGCCAGCAGCGTAGATTGGGGGGGAGGCACAGATACGCAGTATTTT	CASSVDWGGGTDTQYF
.	TRBD1	TRBV6-5	TRBJ1-1	TGTGCCAGCAGCCACGGACAGGAGAACACTGAAGCTTTCTTT	CASSHGQENTEAFF
few	TRBD2	TRBV7-3	TRBJ2-1	TGTGCCAGCAGCATTACTAGCGGGGGGGCGAATGAGCAGTTCTTC	CASSITSGGANEQFF
.	.	TRBV19	TRBJ2-3	TGTGCCAGTAGTATAGGGAGCGACACAGATACGCAGTATTTT	CASSIGSDTDTQYF
.	TRBD1	TRBV7-9	TRBJ1-6	TGTGCCAGCAGCTTAGCAATAGGACAGGGGGCGGCCTATAATTCACCCCTCCACTTT	CASSLAIGQGAAYNSPLHF
.	TRBD2	TRBV15	TRBJ2-1	TGTGCCACCAGCTCAAGAGAACTAGCGGGAGGCAATGAGCAGTTCTTC	CATSSRELAGGNEQFF
.	TRBD2	TRBV12-5	TRBJ2-1	TGTGCTAGTGCCATAAGCGGGGGATTCTACAATGAGCAGTTCTTC	CASAISGGFYNEQFF
.	TRBD2	TRBV5-5	TRBJ2-5	TGTGCCAGCAGCTTACGGACTAGCGGGAGACCCCAAGAGACCCAGTACTTC	CASSLRTSGRPQETQYF
.	.	TRBV7-9	TRBJ2-7	TGTGCCAGCAGCTTAGATGGTGGCAGGTGGGAGCAGTACTTC	CASSLDGGRWEQYF
.	TRBD2	TRBV7-2	TRBJ2-7	TGTGCCAGCAGCTCCGGAGCTAGCGGGAGGACTCACTCCTACGAGCAGTACTTC	CASSSGASGRTHSYEQYF
.	.	TRBV6-2/TRBV6-3	TRBJ2-1	TGTGCCAGCAGCCAAGCTGTTAGCTCCTACAATGAGCAGTTCTTC	CASSQAVSSYNEQFF